The next 8 T cell receptor beta chains were all read from a single sample in a study of shared clonotypes between healthy human individuals. Sequenced by immunoSEQ multiplex PCR; TCRdb stores in-frame clones only, minus some. Among about 1.1 million clones, 70% to 80% were seen once, and the ten largest hold 0.5% to 0.65%. The specimen sequenced was memory CD4+ T cells from PBMCs. Regarding subset: CD45RA-negative fraction. The receptor set was obtained from a man between 18 and 29 years old in good health. Some clones in this sample may be carry-over from other donors' samples.

This clone was detected a few times. This chain links TRBV2 with TRBJ1-2, with D hard to call. V lost 2 bases and J lost 4, with 11 bases in between. CDR3 size: 14 residues. The germline CDR1 and CDR2 sequences are SNHLY and FYNNEI. The DNA of the CDR3 is TGTGCCAGCAGTGAAAGGCCAGTCAGCTATGGCTACACCTTC. Translated: CASSERPVSYGYTF.

This clone was seen only a few times. The same CDR3 is also encoded by other DNA sequences in this sample. The chain's CDR3 is CASSPSGVLAGNEQFF. DNA of the CDR3: TGTGCCAGCAGCCCTAGTGGCGTGCTAGCGGGCAATGAGCAGTTCTTC. The chain couples TRBV7-2 to TRBJ2-1; TRBD2 matches at 8 bases. The CDR3 runs to 16 residues. Germline assignment: CDR1 SGHTA and CDR2 FQGNSA. Germline trimming cut 5 bases from V and 6 bases from J; bases unmatched to any gene: 12. Full variable domain (missing parts from reference TRBV7-2 and TRBJ2-1): GAGVSQSPSNKVTEKGKDVELRCDPISGHTALYWYRQSLGQGLEFLIYFQGNSAPDKSGLPSDRFSAERTGGSVSTLTIQRTQQEDSAVYLCASSPSGVLAGNEQFFGPGTRLTVL.

The V gene is TRBV6-5, the J gene TRBJ1-3; D call uncertain. Germline V gene lookup returns CDR1 MNHEY and CDR2 SVGAGI. CDR3 size: 15 residues. Between the trimmed V and J ends, which lost 6 bases and 0 bases, there was a span of 12 bases. CDR3 bases: TGTGCCAGCAGATTCCTCAGGAGCTCTGGAAACACCATATATTTT. Amino acids: CASRFLRSSGNTIYF.

This clone was found once. V and J are TRBV7-8 and TRBJ1-2, with 8 bases that match TRBD1. V shed 1 base, J shed 8 bases, and the junction held 9 bases outside the gene matches. Germline CDR1 and CDR2: SGHVS and FQNEAQ. The CDR3 spans 15 residues. CDR3 in amino acids: CASSLGSHRGAGYTF. The CDR3 DNA follows: TGTGCCAGCAGCTTAGGGTCCCACAGGGGGGCAGGCTACACCTTC.

This clone was seen just once. The chain joins TRBV2 to TRBJ1-2; possibly TRBD1 for D (5 bases). The CDR3 runs 15 residues. Germline loops: CDR1 SNHLY, CDR2 FYNNEI. V was trimmed by 0 bases and J by 0 bases, leaving 8 bases between them. The DNA for the CDR3 is TGTGCCAGCAGTGAAGCGGGGGGAACTAACTATGGCTACACCTTC. It specifies CASSEAGGTNYGYTF. The variable domain in full, with the rest retrieved from reference TRBV2 and TRBJ1-2, is EPEVTQTPSHQVTQMGQEVILRCVPISNHLYFYWYRQILGQKVEFLVSFYNNEISEKSEIFDDQFSVERPDGSNFTLKIRSTKLEDSAMYFCASSEAGGTNYGYTFGSGTRLTVV.

V usage is TRBV6-5 and J usage is TRBJ1-4; 8 positions match TRBD1. Per the germline V gene, CDR1 is MNHEY and CDR2 is SVGAGI. The V gene end was trimmed by 5 bases and the J gene end by 7 bases; junction bases not matched to a gene: 9. The CDR3 extends over 15 amino acids. The CDR3 protein is CASSPTGAKSEKLFF. The CDR3 coding sequence is TGTGCCAGCAGTCCGACAGGGGCAAAAAGTGAAAAACTGTTTTTT.

This clone was counted only a few times. This chain joins TRBV2 and TRBJ2-1, with D possibly TRBD2 on 7 matching bases. V was trimmed by 8 bases and J by 9 bases, leaving 17 bases between them. The length of the CDR3 is 13 residues. Germline V gene lookup returns CDR1 SNHLY and CDR2 FYNNEI. In DNA, the CDR3 is TGTGCCAGCGGACGGCCAGGGGAGGGTGAGCAGTTCTTC. It is translated as CASGRPGEGEQFF. Full variable domain (rest looked up from reference TRBV2 and TRBJ2-1): EPEVTQTPSHQVTQMGQEVILRCVPISNHLYFYWYRQILGQKVEFLVSFYNNEISEKSEIFDDQFSVERPDGSNFTLKIRSTKLEDSAMYFCASGRPGEGEQFFGPGTRLTVL.

The rearrangement uses TRBV11-2 and TRBJ2-7, with 8 bases fitting TRBD2. The CDR3 runs to 15 residues. After removal of 4 bases from V and 5 bases from J, the junction contained 10 bases not matched to a gene. Per germline, CDR1 SGHAT and CDR2 FQNNGV. DNA for the CDR3: TGTGCCAGCAGCTCGTTAAGCGGGAGCATGAACGAGCAGTACTTC. Translation: CASSSLSGSMNEQYF.